Following are 21 T cell receptor beta chains from one sample sequenced in a study of identical twins (TCRdb year 2016). The library was generated by 5' RACE. The instrument given in TCRdb is Illumina HiSeq 2000. Through fastp at Q25 and MiXCR, TCRdb rebuilt clones from the public reads, retaining in-frame beta chains. All rows with the same CDR3 protein become a single entry with the most common DNA and genes. The sample records fewer than 900,000 distinct CDR3 sequences, about 20% of which are singletons. 10% to 15% of the sample rests with the top ten. This sample was also put to use in a study of T cells expressing NK-cell markers.

Sequencing was carried out using PBMCs. The receptors shown here come from a woman under 30 in good health.

The rearrangement links TRBV30 to TRBJ2-4; 9 nucleotides agree with TRBD1. The V gene end was trimmed by 3 bases and the J gene end by 9 bases; junction bases not matched to a gene: 9. The length of the CDR3 is 14 residues. CDR1 and CDR2 from the germline V gene are GTSNPN and SVGIG (reference sequence). The CDR3 protein is CAWSHRDRESIQYF. The CDR3 region has the DNA TGTGCCTGGAGCCACCGGGACAGGGAAAGCATTCAGTACTTC.

This chain links TRBV6-2 or TRBV6-3 with TRBJ1-4; D may be TRBD1 (5 bases). The V gene lost 2 bases and the J gene lost 10 bases, with 17 bases spanning the gap. The germline V gene encodes CDR1 MNHEY and CDR2 SVGEGT. The CDR3 runs to 15 residues. CDR3 bases: TGTGCCAGCAGTTACCGCTCGTCAGCCGGGGGAAAACTGTTTTTT. This codes for CASSYRSSAGGKLFF.

The chain combines TRBV20-1 with TRBJ1-1, with a tentative D call TRBD1 (6 bases). CDR3 length: 17 residues. CDR1 is DFQATT, CDR2 SNEGSKA, per germline (reference sequence). With 0 bases removed from V and 5 bases from J, the gap between germline ends came to 22 bases. The CDR3 loop is CSARDRNREGIGTEAFF. The CDR3 DNA is TGCAGTGCTAGAGATCGAAACAGGGAGGGAATAGGGACTGAAGCTTTCTTT.

This clonotype was picked up a small number of times. CDR3 nucleotides: TGCAGTGCTAGACCCCGCGCGAGGGAGCAGTACTTC. This encodes CSARPRAREQYF. The chain carries TRBV20-1 and TRBJ2-7, with D hard to call. The CDR3 extends over 12 amino acids. Germline CDR1 DFQATT, CDR2 SNEGSKA (reference sequence). V was trimmed by 2 bases and J by 7 bases, leaving 12 bases between them.

The rearrangement joins TRBV2 to TRBJ1-3; weak D call: TRBD1 (5 bases). Germline-derived CDR1 and CDR2 are SNHLY and FYNNEI. Trimming cost V 10 bases and J 2 bases, with 18 bases left between them. This CDR3 is built from 15 residues. CDR3 amino acids: CAILEKGKAGNTIYF. CDR3 sequence (DNA): TGTGCCATTCTCGAGAAGGGGAAAGCTGGAAACACCATATATTTT.

A few counts support this clonotype. This chain links TRBV5-1 with TRBJ1-5; D is ambiguous. Germline V gene sequence: CDR1 SGHRS, CDR2 YFSETQ. The length of the CDR3 is 14 residues. Trimming took 5 bases from V and 9 from J, leaving 18 bases between them. The CDR3 sequence: CASRSDQPVGPQHF. CDR3 nucleotides: TGCGCCAGCAGGTCTGACCAGCCTGTGGGGCCCCAGCATTTT.

V is TRBV24-1 and J is TRBJ2-7; 8 bases are a match to TRBD1. Germline V gene lookup returns CDR1 KGHDR and CDR2 SFDVKD. This CDR3 contains 16 residues. V lost 5 bases and J lost 0; bases outside the gene matches: 8. The DNA for the CDR3 is TGTGCCACCAGTGGGGCGACAGGGGTAGACTCCTACGAGCAGTACTTC. It codes for CATSGATGVDSYEQYF.

This clonotype has just a few counts. An end of the junction differs from the germline gene, which may be a read error. The rearrangement uses TRBV7-9 and TRBJ2-6, with D hard to call. This CDR3 region has 14 residues. In germline, CDR1 is SEHNR, CDR2 FQNEAQ (reference sequence). The chain's CDR3 is CASGFSSGANVLTF. CDR3 nucleotides: TGTGCCAGCGGCTTCAGCTCTGGGGCCAACGTCCTGACTTTC.

The chain is built from TRBV29-1 and TRBJ2-3, with D possibly called TRBD1 or TRBD2 (5 bases each). Trimming removed 8 bases at V and 2 bases at J, with 17 bases between. Germline V CDR1 and CDR2: SQVTM, ANQGSEA. The CDR3 is 14 residues long. The CDR3 sequence is CSKTGRPDTDTQYF. The CDR3 bases are TGCAGCAAGACGGGGCGTCCGGACACAGATACGCAGTATTTT.

The chain is built from TRBV30 and TRBJ2-7, with 9 bases fitting TRBD2. This CDR3 comprises 13 residues. Germline CDR1 reads GTSNPN; CDR2 reads SVGIG (reference sequence). Germline trimming cut 7 bases from V and 2 bases from J; bases unmatched to any gene: 6. The DNA of the CDR3 is TGTGCCTCCCCGGTAGCGGGAGCCTACGAGCAGTACTTC. This codes for CASPVAGAYEQYF.

J is TRBJ2-1 and V is TRBV6-5; D gene unclear. The V gene's germline CDR1 is MNHEY and CDR2 SVGAGI. The CDR3 has 15 amino acids. Trimming left V 0 bases short and J 4 bases short, with 10 bases between. The CDR3, as DNA: TGTGCCAGCAGTTACTCCGCCAGAACGTACAATGAGCAGTTCTTC. Its protein product is CASSYSARTYNEQFF.

This clonotype turned up a few times. This chain uses TRBV7-9 with TRBJ2-1, with D possibly TRBD2 on 6 matching bases. Trimming cost V 4 bases and J 4 bases, with 14 bases left between them. The CDR3 is 15 residues long. Germline-derived CDR1 and CDR2 are SEHNR and FQNEAQ (reference sequence). This CDR3 is CASSSGRDSYNEQFF. The CDR3 DNA reads TGTGCCAGCAGCTCGGGCCGGGACTCTTACAATGAGCAGTTCTTC. Complete variable domain (other parts from reference TRBV7-9 and TRBJ2-1): DTGVSQNPRHKITKRGQNVTFRCDPISEHNRLYWYRQTLGQGPEFLTYFQNEAQLEKSRLLSDRFSAERPKGSFSTLEIQRTEQGDSAMYLCASSSGRDSYNEQFFGPGTRLTVL.

The V gene is TRBV9, the J gene TRBJ1-1; D not resolved. Trimming left V 0 bases short and J 0 bases short, with 9 bases between. The CDR3 contains 15 residues. Germline assignment: CDR1 SGDLS and CDR2 YYNGEE. The CDR3: CASSVGSLMNTEAFF. As DNA, the CDR3 is TGTGCCAGCAGCGTAGGGTCCCTGATGAACACTGAAGCTTTCTTT.

This chain links TRBV12-3 or TRBV12-4 with TRBJ2-5; D is unresolved. The CDR3 is 13 residues long. Deletions cut 3 bases from V and 3 bases from J, with 8 bases between. CDR3 sequence: CASSLETKETQYF. The CDR3 nucleotides are TGTGCCAGCAGTTTGGAGACCAAAGAGACCCAGTACTTC.

This sequence joins TRBV7-2 and TRBJ2-7; maybe TRBD2 (5 bases). The V and J ends lost 1 base and 1 base respectively, with 11 bases between them. Germline V CDR1 and CDR2: SGHTA, FQGNSA. The CDR3 runs to 15 residues. The CDR3 DNA sequence: TGTGCCAGCAGCTTAGTAACGGGAAAATCCTACGAGCAGTACTTC. Translation gives CASSLVTGKSYEQYF.

The rearrangement links TRBV20-1 to TRBJ2-3; 8 bases agree with TRBD1. From germline, CDR1 is DFQATT and CDR2 SNEGSKA (reference sequence). The CDR3 consists of 15 residues. V lost 0 bases and J lost 1; bases outside the gene matches: 3. Written as DNA, the CDR3 is TGCAGTGCTAGAGATCCGACAGGGGGCACAGATACGCAGTATTTT. Translated: CSARDPTGGTDTQYF.

V usage is TRBV10-3 and J usage is TRBJ1-2, with TRBD1 identical over 10 bases. This CDR3 is 13 amino acids long. After removal of 6 bases from V and 8 bases from J, the junction contained 6 bases not matched to a gene. Per germline, CDR1 ENHRY and CDR2 SYGVKD. The CDR3 loop reads CAISLGQGEGYTF. The DNA for the CDR3 is TGTGCCATCAGCCTAGGACAGGGGGAAGGCTACACCTTC.

This clonotype was seen more than once but under ten times. This chain's CDR3 is CASSLMGTNTEAFF. In nucleotides, the CDR3 is TGTGCCAGCAGCTTGATGGGGACGAACACTGAAGCTTTCTTT. The rearrangement uses TRBV7-9 and TRBJ1-1, with D possibly TRBD1 on 5 matching bases. CDR1 is SEHNR and CDR2 is FQNEAQ in the germline V gene (reference sequence). This CDR3 is 14 amino acids long. Trimming took off 3 bases at V and 1 base at J, with 9 bases between the two ends.

This clonotype was recorded a few times. V usage is TRBV6-5 and J usage is TRBJ2-6; D unclear. This CDR3 contains 15 residues. The germline V gene encodes CDR1 MNHEY and CDR2 SVGAGI. V lost 1 base to trimming and J lost 0 bases, with 4 bases between them. The CDR3 nucleotides read TGTGCCAGCAGTTACTGGACCTCTGGGGCCAACGTCCTGACTTTC. Translated: CASSYWTSGANVLTF.

This clonotype was detected a few times. The chain uses TRBV4-3 and TRBJ2-1; perhaps TRBD2 as D (6 bases). The CDR3 has 17 amino acids. V dropped 4 bases and J dropped 5 bases, with 21 bases sitting between them. Germline lookup yields CDR1 LGHNA and CDR2 YSLEER. The CDR3 region has the DNA TGCGCCAGCAGCCCCCGGATCGGGGGTACCAGCCACAATGAGCAGTTCTTC. This encodes CASSPRIGGTSHNEQFF.

V and J are TRBV5-1 and TRBJ2-3; TRBD2 matches at 9 bases. The CDR3 runs to 15 residues. CDR1 SGHRS and CDR2 YFSETQ come from the germline V gene. With V trimmed by 3 bases and J by 6 bases, 8 bases remained unmatched. CDR3 coding DNA: TGCGCCAGCAGCTCCCTGACTAGCGGAGGGGATACGCAGTATTTT. Translated, it gives CASSSLTSGGDTQYF.